The rows below give T cell receptor beta chains drawn from one sample of a study of blood T cells in healthy people across ages. TCRdb fed the 5' RACE reads into MiXCR, producing one record per CDR3 protein. The table shows fewer than 1,200,000 distinct CDR3 sequences, with around 25% occurring only once. This same sample was also part of a study on T cells of mothers and their children.

Sequenced input: blood. Receptor source: a girl aged 2-10 years in good health. Each CDR3 is given with its conserved first and last residue. D genes are given only for firm matches. Some rows have no size entry. The others give once, few or many, or a class for an expanded clone.

size: -
V: TRBV20-1
D: -
J: TRBJ2-5
DNA: TGCAGTGCTAGACCTAGCGCTCAAGAGACCCAGTACTTC
CDR3: CSARPSAQETQYF

size: few
V: TRBV7-9
D: -
J: TRBJ2-7
DNA: TGTGCCAGCAGCACGGGACTGTTCGAGCAGCACTTC
CDR3: CASSTGLFEQHF

size: -
V: TRBV20-1
D: -
J: TRBJ1-5
DNA: TGCAGTGCCAGGGCCTCGAATTTTCAGCCCCAGCATTTT
CDR3: CSARASNFQPQHF

size: few
V: TRBV7-9
D: TRBD1
J: TRBJ1-4
DNA: TGTGCCAGCAGCCGACAGGGCATTAATGAAAAACTGTTTTTT
CDR3: CASSRQGINEKLFF

size: few
V: TRBV25-1
D: TRBD1
J: TRBJ1-4
DNA: TGTGCCAGCAGTGATCCCCGGGACAGGGACTTGAAACTGTTTTTT
CDR3: CASSDPRDRDLKLFF

size: few
V: TRBV12-3/TRBV12-4
D: TRBD1
J: TRBJ2-5
DNA: TGTGCCAGCAGTTTAGTGGACAGGAGAGAGACCCAGTACTTC
CDR3: CASSLVDRRETQYF

size: -
V: TRBV6-6
D: -
J: TRBJ2-7
DNA: TGTGCCAGCAGTTACCAGGACGGCAGATTCTACGAGCAGTACTTC
CDR3: CASSYQDGRFYEQYF

size: -
V: TRBV29-1
D: -
J: TRBJ2-1
DNA: TGCAGCGTTGTCTCAGGGAGCTCCTACAATGAGCAGTTCTTC
CDR3: CSVVSGSSYNEQFF

size: few
V: TRBV24-1
D: -
J: TRBJ2-1
DNA: TGTGCCACCAGTGATTGGACCGGAGACTCCTACAATGAGCAGTTCTTC
CDR3: CATSDWTGDSYNEQFF

size: -
V: TRBV7-2
D: -
J: TRBJ2-5
DNA: TGTGCCAGCAGCTCCCCCGGGACAATCATCGCAGAACAGTACTTC
CDR3: CASSSPGTIIAEQYF

size: -
V: TRBV29-1
D: -
J: TRBJ2-7
DNA: TGCAGCGTTGAAGATCAAGCCCGGACGGGCGGAACCTACGAGCAGTACTTC
CDR3: CSVEDQARTGGTYEQYF